The T cell receptor beta chain under discussion was sequenced for a study of blood T cell repertoires in COVID-19. Background on the study: Material from acute and convalescent COVID-19 was sourced from the United States, Italy and Spain. Nucleic acid was either cDNA or gDNA, and it came from T cells, B-cell-depleted T cells, or PBMCs.

Seattle patients were enrolled while actively infected and followed longitudinally. Authors' analysis steps: Amplified reference gene primers provided the basis for estimating nucleated cell counts. Measured with immunoSEQ multiplex PCR; TCRdb has only the in-frame clones, and not every one. That table supplies the V and J calls and clone size; D and trimming were determined from the DNA. The repertoire consists of about 250,000 clones, with around 91% occurring once and the leading ten covering roughly 2%. The clonotype originates from a woman aged 55 to 70 with COVID-19, enrolled during active disease. Sequencing used peripheral blood.

CDR3 nucleotide sequence: TGCGCCAGCAGGGCTGAGGGCTACGAGCAGTACTTC. It codes for CASRAEGYEQYF. The chain is built from TRBV5-1 and TRBJ2-7, with D perhaps matching TRBD2 (5 bases). This CDR3 has 12 residues. Germline assignment: CDR1 SGHRS and CDR2 YFSETQ. The V gene lost 5 bases and the J gene lost 3 bases, with 9 bases spanning the gap.